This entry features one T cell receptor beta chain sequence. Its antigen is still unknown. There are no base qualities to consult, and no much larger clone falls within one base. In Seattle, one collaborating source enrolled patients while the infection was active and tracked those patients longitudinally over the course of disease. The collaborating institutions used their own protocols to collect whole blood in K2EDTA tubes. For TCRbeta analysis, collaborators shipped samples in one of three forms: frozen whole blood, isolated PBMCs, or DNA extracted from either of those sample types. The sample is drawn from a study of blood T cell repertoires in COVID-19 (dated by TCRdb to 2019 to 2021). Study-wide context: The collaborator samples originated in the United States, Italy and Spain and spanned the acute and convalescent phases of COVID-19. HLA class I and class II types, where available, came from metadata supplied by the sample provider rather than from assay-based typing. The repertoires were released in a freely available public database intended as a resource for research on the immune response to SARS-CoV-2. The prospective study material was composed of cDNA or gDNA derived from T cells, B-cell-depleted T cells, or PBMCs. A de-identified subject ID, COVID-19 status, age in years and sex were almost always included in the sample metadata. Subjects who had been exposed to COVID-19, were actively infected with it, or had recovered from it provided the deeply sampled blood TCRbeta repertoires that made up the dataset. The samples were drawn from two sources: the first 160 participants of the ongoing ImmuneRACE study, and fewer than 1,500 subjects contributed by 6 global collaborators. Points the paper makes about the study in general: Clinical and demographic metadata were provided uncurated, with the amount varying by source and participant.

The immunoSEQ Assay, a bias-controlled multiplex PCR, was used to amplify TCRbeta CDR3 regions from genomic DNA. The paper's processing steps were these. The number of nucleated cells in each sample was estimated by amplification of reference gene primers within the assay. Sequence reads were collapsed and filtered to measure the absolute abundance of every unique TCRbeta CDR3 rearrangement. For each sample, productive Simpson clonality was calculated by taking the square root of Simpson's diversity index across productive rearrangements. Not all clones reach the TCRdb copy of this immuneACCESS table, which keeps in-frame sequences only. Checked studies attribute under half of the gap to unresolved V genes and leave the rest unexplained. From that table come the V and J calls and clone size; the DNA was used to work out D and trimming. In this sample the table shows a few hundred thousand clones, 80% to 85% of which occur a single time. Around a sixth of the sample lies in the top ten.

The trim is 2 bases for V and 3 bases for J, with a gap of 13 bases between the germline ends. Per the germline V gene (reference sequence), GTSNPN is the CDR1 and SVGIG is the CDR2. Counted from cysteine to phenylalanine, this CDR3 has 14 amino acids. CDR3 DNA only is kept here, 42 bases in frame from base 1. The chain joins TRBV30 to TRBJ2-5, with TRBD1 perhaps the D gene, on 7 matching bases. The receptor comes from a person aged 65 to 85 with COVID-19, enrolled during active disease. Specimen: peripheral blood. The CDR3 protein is CAWSRGRGEETQYF. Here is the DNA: TGTGCCTGGAGTAGGGGCAGGGGGGAAGAGACCCAGTACTTC.